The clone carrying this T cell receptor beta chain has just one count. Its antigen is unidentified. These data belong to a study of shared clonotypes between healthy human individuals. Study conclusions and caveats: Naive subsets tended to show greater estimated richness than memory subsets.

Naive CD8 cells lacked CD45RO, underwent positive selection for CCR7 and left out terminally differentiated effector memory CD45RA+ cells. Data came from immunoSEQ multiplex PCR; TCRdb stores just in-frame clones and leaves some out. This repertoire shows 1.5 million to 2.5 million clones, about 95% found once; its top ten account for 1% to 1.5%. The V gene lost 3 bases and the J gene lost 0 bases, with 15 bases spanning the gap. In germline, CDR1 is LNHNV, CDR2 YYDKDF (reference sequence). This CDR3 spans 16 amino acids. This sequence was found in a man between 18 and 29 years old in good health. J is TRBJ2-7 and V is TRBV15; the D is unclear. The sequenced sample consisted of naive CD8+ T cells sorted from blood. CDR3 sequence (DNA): TGTGCCACCAGCAGTAGTGGGGATAGGAGCTCCTACGAGCAGTACTTC. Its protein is CATSSSGDRSSYEQYF.